These 21 T cell receptor beta chains were sequenced from one sample in a study of tumor-infiltrating lymphocytes in localized non-small cell lung cancer. Assay: immunoSEQ multiplex PCR; the TCRdb copy retains only in-frame clones and omits some. The sample yields 11,000 to 15,000 clones, nearly 70% seen once. What was sequenced was uninvolved lung tissue not adjacent to the tumor. The receptors originated from a human donor with non-small cell lung cancer.

The chain joins TRBV29-1 to TRBJ2-5; maybe TRBD2 (7 bases). CDR1 and CDR2 from the germline V gene are SQVTM and ANQGSEA. Trimming took 8 bases from V and 2 from J, leaving 15 bases between them. The CDR3 loop spans 13 amino acids. DNA of the CDR3: TGCAGCCTCCGGCGGGGGACACAAGAGACCCAGTACTTC. Translated, it gives CSLRRGTQETQYF.

This clone was counted a few times. The V and J genes are TRBV11-3 and TRBJ2-3, with no clear D. Germline CDR1 and CDR2: SGHNT and YENEEA. The CDR3 extends over 13 amino acids. Trimming shortened V by 4 bases and J by 5 bases, and 10 bases separated the two germline ends. The DNA of the CDR3 is TGTGCCAGCAGCTCGACTGAACGAGATACGCAGTATTTT. It encodes CASSSTERDTQYF.

This sequence joins TRBV14 and TRBJ2-7, with D unclear. With 1 base removed from V and 5 bases from J, the gap between germline ends came to 3 bases. Germline CDR1 SGHDN, CDR2 FVKESK. The CDR3 spans 11 residues. The CDR3 is CASSQADEQYF. CDR3 coding DNA: TGTGCCAGCAGCCAAGCAGACGAGCAGTACTTC.

V is TRBV7-2 and J is TRBJ1-3; D possibly corresponds to TRBD1 (6 bases). In germline, CDR1 is SGHTA, CDR2 FQGNSA. V was clipped by 4 bases and J by 0 bases, with 13 bases between them. This CDR3 comprises 16 residues. The CDR3 DNA follows: TGTGCCAGCAGCTACGATGGGACATTCTCTGGAAACACCATATATTTT. Translation: CASSYDGTFSGNTIYF.

This chain connects TRBV5-1 to TRBJ2-5; 12 bases align to TRBD2. From germline, CDR1 is SGHRS and CDR2 YFSETQ. The CDR3 sequence is 14 residues long. Germline trimming cut 7 bases from V and 5 bases from J; bases unmatched to any gene: 6. DNA for the CDR3: TGCGCCAGCGGACTAGCGGGGAGGGGGGAGACCCAGTACTTC. Amino acids: CASGLAGRGETQYF.

The rearrangement links TRBV29-1 to TRBJ2-1; a weak D match, TRBD2 (5 bases). The CDR3 runs 13 residues. The V end was cut by 3 bases, the J end by 2 bases, with 8 bases between. Germline values: CDR1 SQVTM, CDR2 ANQGSEA. For the CDR3, the DNA is TGCAGCGTTGAGTGGGGAGCCTACAATGAGCAGTTCTTC. This sequence encodes CSVEWGAYNEQFF.

DNA of the CDR3: TGCGCCAGCAGCTACCCGGGACTAGCGGGGCCAAGAATCAATGAGCAGTTCTTC. Encoded protein: CASSYPGLAGPRINEQFF. The chain combines TRBV5-1 with TRBJ2-1, with 13 bases that match TRBD2. Trimming at V came to 3 bases and at J to 6 bases, leaving 12 bases not matched to a gene. The CDR3 is 18 residues long. From germline, CDR1 is SGHRS and CDR2 YFSETQ.

The chain recombines TRBV14 with TRBJ1-2; D is ambiguous. Germline loops: CDR1 SGHDN, CDR2 FVKESK. Trimming took off 4 bases at V and 0 bases at J, with 6 bases between the two ends. CDR3 length equals 13 residues. CDR3 DNA: TGTGCCAGCAGCCCCCAACCTAACTATGGCTACACCTTC. This encodes CASSPQPNYGYTF.

This chain joins TRBV14 and TRBJ1-1; D unresolved. V lost 5 bases and J lost 10, with 14 bases in between. This CDR3 spans 12 amino acids. Germline lookup yields CDR1 SGHDN and CDR2 FVKESK. The CDR3 nucleotides are TGTGCCAGCAGCATGACGCTGGGAGGAGCTTTCTTT. Encoded protein: CASSMTLGGAFF.

This clone has only one observation. The chain couples TRBV19 to TRBJ1-4; maybe TRBD1 (5 bases). CDR1 LNHDA and CDR2 SQIVND come from the germline V gene (reference sequence). Trimming shortened V by 3 bases and J by 11 bases, and 16 bases separated the two germline ends. The CDR3 spans 14 residues. The CDR3 loop reads CASSIAGISWKLFF. The CDR3 bases are TGTGCCAGTAGTATTGCAGGGATTAGTTGGAAACTGTTTTTT.

This clone was seen more than once but under ten times. Other DNA sequences in this specimen translate into the identical CDR3. This chain connects TRBV30 to TRBJ1-5, with 7 nucleotides matching TRBD1. V was pared by 5 bases and J by 2 bases, with 0 bases of the junction left unmatched. Germline V CDR1 and CDR2: GTSNPN, SVGIG (reference sequence). The CDR3 has 12 residues. Written as DNA, the CDR3 is TGTGCCTGGGACAGGGGCAATCAGCCCCAGCATTTT. Amino acids: CAWDRGNQPQHF.

This chain links TRBV9 with TRBJ1-2, with 8 nucleotides matching TRBD1. Per germline, CDR1 SGDLS and CDR2 YYNGEE. The CDR3 sequence is 15 residues long. Trimming cost V 3 bases and J 6 bases; bases outside gene matches: 10. As DNA, the CDR3 is TGTGCCAGCAGCGGGGACAGGCAAGGGAGGAATGGCTACACCTTC. This sequence encodes CASSGDRQGRNGYTF.

This clone was observed a handful of times. The chain joins TRBV20-1 to TRBJ1-4; D is undetermined. Germline lookup yields CDR1 DFQATT and CDR2 SNEGSKA (reference sequence). V was clipped by 7 bases and J by 7 bases, with 10 bases between them. The CDR3 spans 11 residues. The CDR3: CSGSIGEKLFF. The CDR3, as DNA: TGCAGTGGGTCGATAGGTGAAAAACTGTTTTTT.

CDR3 in amino acids: CSVMGQSSYNEQFF. CDR3 coding DNA: TGCAGCGTCATGGGACAGTCATCCTACAATGAGCAGTTCTTC. The chain has TRBV29-1 and TRBJ2-1, with 7 bases identical to TRBD1. V gave up 6 bases and J gave up 1 base; unmatched junction bases: 6. The CDR3 has 14 residues. The germline V gene encodes CDR1 SQVTM and CDR2 ANQGSEA.

The chain links TRBV2 to TRBJ2-7; D uncertain. The CDR3 contains 11 residues. Trimming took 4 bases from V and 7 from J, leaving 8 bases between them. CDR1 and CDR2 from the germline V gene are SNHLY and FYNNEI. DNA for the CDR3: TGTGCCAGCAGTGTGTGGGCAGAGCAGTACTTC. Translated: CASSVWAEQYF. Looking up the rest from reference TRBV2 and TRBJ2-7 gives the full variable domain: EPEVTQTPSHQVTQMGQEVILRCVPISNHLYFYWYRQILGQKVEFLVSFYNNEISEKSEIFDDQFSVERPDGSNFTLKIRSTKLEDSAMYFCASSVWAEQYFGPGTRLTVT.

The V gene is TRBV28, the J gene TRBJ1-5; the D gene is possibly TRBD1 (6 bases). The CDR3 runs 18 residues. The V end was cut by 6 bases, the J end by 0 bases, with 21 bases between. Germline loops: CDR1 MDHEN, CDR2 SYDVKM. CDR3 nucleotide sequence: TGTGCCAGCAGACACTTGGGGGGGCGGGGGTATAGCAATCAGCCCCAGCATTTT. Its protein is CASRHLGGRGYSNQPQHF.

CDR3 residues: CASSFSYEQYF. CDR3 coding DNA: TGTGCCAGCAGCTTTAGCTACGAGCAGTACTTC. The chain links TRBV11-2 to TRBJ2-7; D gene ambiguous. V was clipped by 3 bases and J by 3 bases, with 3 bases between them. Germline CDR1 reads SGHAT; CDR2 reads FQNNGV. This CDR3 comprises 11 residues.

This clone was seen just once. V usage is TRBV6-5 and J usage is TRBJ1-2; D is unclear. V was pared by 11 bases and J by 0 bases, with 19 bases between. Looked up from germline, CDR1 is MNHEY and CDR2 is SVGAGI. This CDR3 spans 15 amino acids. The CDR3 protein is CAAGRAGTSNYGYTF. The CDR3 coding sequence is TGTGCCGCAGGCCGGGCGGGAACCTCTAACTATGGCTACACCTTC.

The V and J genes are TRBV5-4 and TRBJ2-1, with D tentatively TRBD1 or TRBD2 (6 bases each). Germline V gene data show CDR1 as SGHNT and CDR2 as YYREEE (reference sequence). Trimming took off 4 bases at V and 10 bases at J, with 18 bases between the two ends. The CDR3 is made up of 14 amino acids. DNA of the CDR3: TGTGCCAGCAGCCGCGAGGCATCGGGGGCCGAGCAGTTCTTC. This gives the protein CASSREASGAEQFF.

The chain links TRBV5-6 to TRBJ2-5, with a weak D call TRBD2 (6 bases). The CDR3 has 13 amino acids. Germline CDR1 reads SGHDT; CDR2 reads YYEEEE. The V gene lost 0 bases and the J gene lost 7 bases, with 10 bases spanning the gap. Written as DNA, the CDR3 is TGTGCCAGCAGCTTGGCCGCCGGGGGGACCCAGTACTTC. Translation gives CASSLAAGGTQYF.

The chain employs TRBV30 and TRBJ2-1; TRBD1 might be the D (6 bases). CDR3 length: 15 amino acids. The V end lost 2 bases, the J end lost 5 bases, and 16 bases lay between the germline ends. CDR1 and CDR2 from the germline V gene are GTSNPN and SVGIG (reference sequence). This chain's CDR3 is CAWSHRVATHNEQFF. The CDR3 nucleotides read TGTGCCTGGAGTCACAGGGTAGCTACCCACAATGAGCAGTTCTTC.